This TCR beta chain was sequenced during a study of Ad26.COV2.S vaccination and SARS-CoV-2 variants. The study's findings and limits: Among vaccine recipients, spike-specific TCR breadth exceeded that of placebo recipients.

Details on this clone: Its antigen is as yet unknown.

Germline CDR1 is SGHRS and CDR2 is YFSETQ. V lost 0 bases and J lost 1; bases outside the gene matches: 4. The CDR3 is made up of 17 amino acids. Using immunoSEQ multiplex PCR, the repertoire was profiled, and TCRdb retains in-frame clones only, with some absent. This sample has some 640,000 clones, with about 89% found just once. Stated treatment: roughly 18 received Ad26.COV2.S at low or high dose, single or two shots; 5 received placebo; per-sample allocation not given. Samples analyzed were those drawn on day 63 after the first vaccine or placebo injection. An Ad26 vector carrying the Wuhan-strain SARS-CoV-2 spike served as the vaccine.

The material sequenced was peripheral blood, taken in a trial of Ad26.COV2.S vaccine versus placebo. The sequence came from a person aged 18-60 years who received the Ad26.COV2.S COVID-19 vaccine or a placebo. The J gene is TRBJ2-3, the V gene TRBV5-1; 11 nucleotides align to TRBD2. The CDR3 loop is CASSLARLAGRTDTQYF. The CDR3 DNA reads TGCGCCAGCAGCTTGGCCCGACTAGCGGGGCGCACAGATACGCAGTATTTT.